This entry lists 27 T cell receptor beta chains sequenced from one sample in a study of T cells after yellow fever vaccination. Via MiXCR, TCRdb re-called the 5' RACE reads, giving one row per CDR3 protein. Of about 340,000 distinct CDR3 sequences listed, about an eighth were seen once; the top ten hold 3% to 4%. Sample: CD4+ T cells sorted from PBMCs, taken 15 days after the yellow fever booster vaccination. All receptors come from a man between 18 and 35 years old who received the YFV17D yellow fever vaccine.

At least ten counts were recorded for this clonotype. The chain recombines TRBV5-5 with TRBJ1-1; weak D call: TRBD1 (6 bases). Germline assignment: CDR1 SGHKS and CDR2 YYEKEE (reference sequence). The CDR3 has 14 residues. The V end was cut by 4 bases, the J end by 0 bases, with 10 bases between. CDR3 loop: CASSLTGMNTEAFF. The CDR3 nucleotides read TGTGCCAGCAGCCTGACAGGAATGAACACTGAAGCTTTCTTT.

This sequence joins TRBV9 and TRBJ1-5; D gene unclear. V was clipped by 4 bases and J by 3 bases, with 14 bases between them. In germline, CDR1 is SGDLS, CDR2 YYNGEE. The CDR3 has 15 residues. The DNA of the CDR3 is TGTGCCAGCAGCTCTTCAGGAGGGTTCAATCAGCCCCAGCATTTT. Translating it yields CASSSSGGFNQPQHF.

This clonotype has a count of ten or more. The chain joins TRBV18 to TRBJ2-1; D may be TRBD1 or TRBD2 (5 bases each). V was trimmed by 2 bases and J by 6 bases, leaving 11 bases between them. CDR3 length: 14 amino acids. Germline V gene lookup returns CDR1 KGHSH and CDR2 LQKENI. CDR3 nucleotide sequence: TGTGCCAGCTCACCAATGGGGGTCCCCAATGAGCAGTTCTTC. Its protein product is CASSPMGVPNEQFF.

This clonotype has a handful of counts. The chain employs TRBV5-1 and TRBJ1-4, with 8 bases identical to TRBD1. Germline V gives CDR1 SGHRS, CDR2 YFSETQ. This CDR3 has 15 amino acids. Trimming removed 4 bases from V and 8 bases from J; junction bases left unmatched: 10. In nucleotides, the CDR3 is TGCGCCAGCAGCGCAGGACAGGGCCGTGGGGAAAAACTGTTTTTT. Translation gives CASSAGQGRGEKLFF.

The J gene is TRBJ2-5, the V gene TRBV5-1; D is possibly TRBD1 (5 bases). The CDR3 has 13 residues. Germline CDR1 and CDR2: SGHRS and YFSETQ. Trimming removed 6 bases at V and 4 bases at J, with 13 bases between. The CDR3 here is CASTLGVGETQYF. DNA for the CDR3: TGCGCCAGCACCCTAGGGGTCGGAGAGACCCAGTACTTC. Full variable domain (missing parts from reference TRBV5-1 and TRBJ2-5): KAGVTQTPRYLIKTRGQQVTLSCSPISGHRSVSWYQQTPGQGLQFLFEYFSETQRNKGNFPGRFSGRQFSNSRSEMNVSTLELGDSALYLCASTLGVGETQYFGPGTRLLVL.

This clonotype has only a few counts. The CDR3: CASSRRIEQFF. The CDR3 DNA reads TGTGCCAGCAGTCGACGGATTGAGCAGTTCTTC. The chain has TRBV2 and TRBJ2-1; no firm D call. CDR1 SNHLY and CDR2 FYNNEI come from the germline V gene. The CDR3 is made up of 11 amino acids. Deletions cut 5 bases from V and 9 bases from J, with 8 bases between.

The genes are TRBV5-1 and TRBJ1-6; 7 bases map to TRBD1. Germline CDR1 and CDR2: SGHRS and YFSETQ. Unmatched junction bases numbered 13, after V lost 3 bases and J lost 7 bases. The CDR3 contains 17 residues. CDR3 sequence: CASSSDPSGGNNSPLHF. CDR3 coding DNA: TGCGCCAGCAGCTCCGATCCGTCAGGGGGGAACAATTCACCCCTCCACTTT.

This CDR3 reads CSFKRGLLETQYF. CDR3 nucleotide sequence: TGCAGCTTCAAGCGGGGGCTGCTGGAGACCCAGTACTTC. V is TRBV29-1 and J is TRBJ2-5, with 8 bases that match TRBD2. The CDR3 runs 13 residues. CDR1 and CDR2 from the germline V gene are SQVTM and ANQGSEA. V lost 8 bases, J lost 5 bases, and 10 bases stayed unmatched.

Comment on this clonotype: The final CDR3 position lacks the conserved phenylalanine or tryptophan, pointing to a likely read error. CDR3 in amino acids: CASSQTVAGANVLTS. The CDR3 nucleotides read TGTGCCAGCAGCCAGACAGTGGCTGGGGCCAACGTCCTGACTTCC. The chain links TRBV4-2 to TRBJ2-6, with D perhaps matching TRBD1 (5 bases). Germline-derived CDR1 and CDR2 are LGHNA and YNFKEQ. This CDR3 has 15 amino acids. V dropped 3 bases and J dropped 2 bases, with 8 bases sitting between them.

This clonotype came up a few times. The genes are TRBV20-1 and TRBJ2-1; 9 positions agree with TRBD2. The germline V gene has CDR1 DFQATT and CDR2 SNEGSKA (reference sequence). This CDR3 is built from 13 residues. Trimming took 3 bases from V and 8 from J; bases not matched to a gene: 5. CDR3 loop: CSARQRGDDEQFF. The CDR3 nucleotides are TGCAGTGCTAGGCAGCGGGGGGATGATGAGCAGTTCTTC.

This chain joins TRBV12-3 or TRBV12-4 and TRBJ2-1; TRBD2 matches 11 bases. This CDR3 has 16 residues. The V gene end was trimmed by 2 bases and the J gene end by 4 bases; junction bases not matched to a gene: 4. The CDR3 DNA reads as TGTGCCAGCAGTTTATCGACTAGCGGGGCGTACAATGAGCAGTTCTTC. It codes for CASSLSTSGAYNEQFF.

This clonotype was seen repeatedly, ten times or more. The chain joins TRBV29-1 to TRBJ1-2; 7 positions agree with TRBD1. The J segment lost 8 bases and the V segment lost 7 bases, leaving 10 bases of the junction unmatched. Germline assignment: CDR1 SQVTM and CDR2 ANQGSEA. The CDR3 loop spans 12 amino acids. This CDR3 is CSGTGASRGYTF. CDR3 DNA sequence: TGCAGCGGCACAGGGGCCTCAAGGGGCTACACCTTC.

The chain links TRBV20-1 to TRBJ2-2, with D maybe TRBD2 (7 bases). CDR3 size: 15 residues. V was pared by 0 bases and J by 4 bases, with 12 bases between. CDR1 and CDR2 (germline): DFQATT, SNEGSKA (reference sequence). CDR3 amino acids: CSARDAGAGTGELFF. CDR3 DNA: TGCAGTGCTAGAGACGCGGGGGCAGGCACCGGGGAGCTGTTTTTT.

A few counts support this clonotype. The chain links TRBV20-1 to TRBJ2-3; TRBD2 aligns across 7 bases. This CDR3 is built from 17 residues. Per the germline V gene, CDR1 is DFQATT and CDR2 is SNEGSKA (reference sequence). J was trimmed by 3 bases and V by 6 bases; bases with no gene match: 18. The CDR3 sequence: CSASPLGGGDLTDTQYF. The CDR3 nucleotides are TGCAGTGCCTCGCCCCTGGGGGGGGGAGATTTGACAGATACGCAGTATTTT.

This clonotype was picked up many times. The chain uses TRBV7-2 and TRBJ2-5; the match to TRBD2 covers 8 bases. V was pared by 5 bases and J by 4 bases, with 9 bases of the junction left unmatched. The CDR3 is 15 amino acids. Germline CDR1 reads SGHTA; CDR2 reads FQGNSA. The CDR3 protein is CASSPRGGGGETQYF. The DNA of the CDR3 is TGTGCCAGCAGCCCCCGGGGGGGAGGAGGAGAGACCCAGTACTTC.

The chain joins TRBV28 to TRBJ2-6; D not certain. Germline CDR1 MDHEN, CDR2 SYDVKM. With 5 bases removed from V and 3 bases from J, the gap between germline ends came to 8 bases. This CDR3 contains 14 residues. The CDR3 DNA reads TGTGCCAGCAGTACGTTCCTTGGGGCCAACGTCCTGACTTTC. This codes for CASSTFLGANVLTF.

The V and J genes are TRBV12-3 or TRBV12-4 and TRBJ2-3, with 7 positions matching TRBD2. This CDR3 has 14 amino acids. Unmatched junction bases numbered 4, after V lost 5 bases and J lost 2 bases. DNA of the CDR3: TGTGCCAGCAGTCGGGGACTATTCACAGATACGCAGTATTTT. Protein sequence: CASSRGLFTDTQYF.

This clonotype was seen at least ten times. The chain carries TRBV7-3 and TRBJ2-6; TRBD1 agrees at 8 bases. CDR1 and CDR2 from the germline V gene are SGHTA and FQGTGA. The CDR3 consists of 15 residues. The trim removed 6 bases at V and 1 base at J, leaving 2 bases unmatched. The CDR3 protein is CASSRDRSGANVLTF. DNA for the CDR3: TGTGCCAGCAGTCGGGACAGGTCTGGGGCCAACGTCCTGACTTTC.

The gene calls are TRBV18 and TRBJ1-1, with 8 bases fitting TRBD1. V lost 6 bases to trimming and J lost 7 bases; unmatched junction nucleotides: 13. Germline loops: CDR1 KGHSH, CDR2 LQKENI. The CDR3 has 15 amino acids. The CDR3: CASSPSPGQASEAFF. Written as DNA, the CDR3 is TGTGCCAGCTCCCCGAGTCCGGGACAGGCTAGTGAAGCTTTCTTT.

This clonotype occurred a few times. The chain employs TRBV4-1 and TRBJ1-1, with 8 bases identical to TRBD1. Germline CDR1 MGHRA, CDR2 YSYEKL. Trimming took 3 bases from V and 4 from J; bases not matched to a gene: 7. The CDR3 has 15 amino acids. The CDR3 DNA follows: TGCGCCAGCAGCCACCCAGGGGGCGCGGGCACTGAAGCTTTCTTT. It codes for CASSHPGGAGTEAFF.

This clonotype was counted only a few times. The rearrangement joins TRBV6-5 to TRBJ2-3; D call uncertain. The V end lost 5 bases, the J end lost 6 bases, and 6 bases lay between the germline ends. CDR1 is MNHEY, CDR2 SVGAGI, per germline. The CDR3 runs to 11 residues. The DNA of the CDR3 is TGTGCCAGCAGTACCGAGGATACGCAGTATTTT. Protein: CASSTEDTQYF.

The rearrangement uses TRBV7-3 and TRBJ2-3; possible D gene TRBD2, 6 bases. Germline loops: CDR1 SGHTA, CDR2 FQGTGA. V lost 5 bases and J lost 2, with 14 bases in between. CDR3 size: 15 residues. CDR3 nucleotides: TGTGCCAGCAGCCCAACGGGACTTCTCACAGATACGCAGTATTTT. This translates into CASSPTGLLTDTQYF. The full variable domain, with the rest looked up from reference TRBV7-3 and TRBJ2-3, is GAGVSQTPSNKVTEKGKYVELRCDPISGHTALYWYRQSLGQGPEFLIYFQGTGAADDSGLPNDRFFAVRPEGSVSTLKIQRTERGDSAVYLCASSPTGLLTDTQYFGPGTRLTVL.

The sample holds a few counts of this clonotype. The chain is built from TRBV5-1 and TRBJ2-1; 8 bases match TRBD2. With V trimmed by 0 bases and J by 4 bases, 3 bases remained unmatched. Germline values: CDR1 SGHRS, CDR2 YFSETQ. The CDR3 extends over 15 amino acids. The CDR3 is CASSLVRGGYNEQFF. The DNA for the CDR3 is TGCGCCAGCAGCTTGGTTCGGGGGGGATACAATGAGCAGTTCTTC.

CDR3 DNA sequence: TGCAGTGCCACTAGCGGCCCTTCGGACAATGAGCAGTTCTTC. This sequence encodes CSATSGPSDNEQFF. V is TRBV20-1 and J is TRBJ2-1, with 8 bases lining up with TRBD2. Germline V gene data show CDR1 as DFQATT and CDR2 as SNEGSKA (reference sequence). With V trimmed by 6 bases and J by 5 bases, 9 bases remained unmatched. The CDR3 is made up of 14 amino acids.

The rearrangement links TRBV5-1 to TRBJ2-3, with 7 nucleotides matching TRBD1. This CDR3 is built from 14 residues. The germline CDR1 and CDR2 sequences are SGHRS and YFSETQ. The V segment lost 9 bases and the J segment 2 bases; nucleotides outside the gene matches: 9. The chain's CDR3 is CATSLGQTTDTQYF. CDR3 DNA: TGCGCCACCTCATTGGGACAGACCACAGATACGCAGTATTTT.

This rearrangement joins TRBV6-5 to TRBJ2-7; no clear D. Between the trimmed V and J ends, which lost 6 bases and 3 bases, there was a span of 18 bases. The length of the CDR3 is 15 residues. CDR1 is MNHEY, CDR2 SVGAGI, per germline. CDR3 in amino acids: CASRPSNNEVYEQYV. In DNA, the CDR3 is TGTGCCAGCAGACCGTCCAATAATGAGGTCTACGAGCAGTACGTC.

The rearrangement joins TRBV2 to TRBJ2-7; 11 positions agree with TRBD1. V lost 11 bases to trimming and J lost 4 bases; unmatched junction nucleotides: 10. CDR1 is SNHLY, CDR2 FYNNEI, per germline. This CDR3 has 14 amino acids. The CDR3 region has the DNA TGTGCCTTTTCGGGCGGACAGGGGGCATACGAGCAGTACTTC. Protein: CAFSGGQGAYEQYF.